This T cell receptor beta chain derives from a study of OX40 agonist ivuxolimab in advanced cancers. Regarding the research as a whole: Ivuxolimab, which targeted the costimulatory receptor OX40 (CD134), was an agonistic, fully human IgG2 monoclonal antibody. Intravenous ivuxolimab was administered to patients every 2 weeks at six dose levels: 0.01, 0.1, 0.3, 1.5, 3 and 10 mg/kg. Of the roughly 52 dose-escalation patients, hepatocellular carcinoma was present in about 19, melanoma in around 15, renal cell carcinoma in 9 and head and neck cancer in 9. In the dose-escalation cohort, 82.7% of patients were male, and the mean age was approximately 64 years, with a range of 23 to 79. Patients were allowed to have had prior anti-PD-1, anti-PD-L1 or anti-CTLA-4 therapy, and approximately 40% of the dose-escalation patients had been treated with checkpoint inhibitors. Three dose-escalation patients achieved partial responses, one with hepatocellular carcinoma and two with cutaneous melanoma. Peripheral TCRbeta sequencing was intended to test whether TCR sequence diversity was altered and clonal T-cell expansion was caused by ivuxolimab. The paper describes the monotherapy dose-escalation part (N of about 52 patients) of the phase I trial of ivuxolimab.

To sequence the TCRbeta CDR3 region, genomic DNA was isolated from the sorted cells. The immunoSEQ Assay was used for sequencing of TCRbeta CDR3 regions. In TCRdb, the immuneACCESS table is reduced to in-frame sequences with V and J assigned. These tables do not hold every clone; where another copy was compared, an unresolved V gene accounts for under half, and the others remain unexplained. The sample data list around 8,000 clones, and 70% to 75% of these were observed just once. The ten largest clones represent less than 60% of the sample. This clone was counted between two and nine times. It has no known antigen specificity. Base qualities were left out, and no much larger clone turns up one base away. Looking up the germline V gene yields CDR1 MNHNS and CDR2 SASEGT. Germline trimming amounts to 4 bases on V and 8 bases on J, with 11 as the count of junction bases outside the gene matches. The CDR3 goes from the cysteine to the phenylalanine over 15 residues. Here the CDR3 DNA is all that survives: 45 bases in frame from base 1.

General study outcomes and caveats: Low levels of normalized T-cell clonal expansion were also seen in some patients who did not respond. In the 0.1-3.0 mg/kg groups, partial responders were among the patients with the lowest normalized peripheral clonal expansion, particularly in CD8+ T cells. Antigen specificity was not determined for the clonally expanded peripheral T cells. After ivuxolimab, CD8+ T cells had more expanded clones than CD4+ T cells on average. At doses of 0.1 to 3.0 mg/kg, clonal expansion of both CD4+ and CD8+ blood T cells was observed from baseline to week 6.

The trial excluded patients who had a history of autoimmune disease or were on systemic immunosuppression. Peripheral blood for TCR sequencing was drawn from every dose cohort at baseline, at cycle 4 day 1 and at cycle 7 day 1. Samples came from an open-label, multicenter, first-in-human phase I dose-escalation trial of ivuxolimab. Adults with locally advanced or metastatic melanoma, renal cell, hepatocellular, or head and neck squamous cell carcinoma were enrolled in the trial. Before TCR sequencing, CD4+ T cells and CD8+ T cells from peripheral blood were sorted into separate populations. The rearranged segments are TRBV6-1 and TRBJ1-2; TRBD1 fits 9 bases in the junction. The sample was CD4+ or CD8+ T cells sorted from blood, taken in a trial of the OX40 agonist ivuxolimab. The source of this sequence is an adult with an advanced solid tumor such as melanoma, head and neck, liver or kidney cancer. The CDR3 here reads CASSAAPDRGEGYTF. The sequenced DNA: TGTGCCAGCAGTGCGGCCCCAGACAGGGGGGAAGGCTACACCTTC.